This T cell receptor (beta chain) was identified during a study of identical twins. Per the germline V gene, CDR1 is DFQATT and CDR2 is SNEGSKA (reference sequence). The CDR3 is made up of 14 amino acids. Trimming left V 0 bases short and J 5 bases short, with 14 bases between. This clonotype was detected only a few times. TCRdb ran MiXCR on the 5' RACE reads and lists one entry per CDR3 protein. The sample lists about 570,000 distinct CDR3 sequences, around 9.6% occurring once. These data also featured in a second study, about yellow fever vaccine responses in identical twins.

The chain carries TRBV20-1 and TRBJ2-7, with D possibly TRBD2 on 6 matching bases. The sample consisted of PBMCs. This TCR was sampled from a woman younger than 35 in good health. DNA of the CDR3: TGCAGTGCTAGAGATGGCCGGGACTTAGACGAGCAGTACTTC. It is translated as CSARDGRDLDEQYF.